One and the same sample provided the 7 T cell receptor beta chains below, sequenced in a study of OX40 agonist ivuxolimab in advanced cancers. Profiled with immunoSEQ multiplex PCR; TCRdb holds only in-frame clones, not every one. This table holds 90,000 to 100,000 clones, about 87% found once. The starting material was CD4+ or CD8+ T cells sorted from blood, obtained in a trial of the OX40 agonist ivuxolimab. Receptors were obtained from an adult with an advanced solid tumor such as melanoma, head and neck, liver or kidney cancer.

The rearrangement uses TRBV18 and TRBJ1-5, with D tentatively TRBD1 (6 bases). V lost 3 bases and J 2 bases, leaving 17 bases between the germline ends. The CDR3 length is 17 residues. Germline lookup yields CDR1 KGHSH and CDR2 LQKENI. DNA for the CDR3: TGTGCCAGCTCACCCCAGGCAGGGGCGGGAGGCAATCAGCCCCAGCATTTT. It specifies CASSPQAGAGGNQPQHF.

CDR3 in DNA: TGTGCCAGCAGCCCAAGGACAGGCTACAATGAGCAGTTCTTC. Residues: CASSPRTGYNEQFF. The chain employs TRBV5-4 and TRBJ2-1; 7 bases are a match to TRBD1. The V and J ends lost 4 bases and 3 bases, in that order; junction bases with no gene match: 4. The CDR3 contains 14 residues. Germline CDR1 is SGHNT and CDR2 is YYREEE (reference sequence).

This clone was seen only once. CDR3 amino acids: CASSRDRGSYNEQFF. The CDR3 nucleotides are TGTGCCAGTAGTAGGGACAGGGGGTCATACAATGAGCAGTTCTTC. J is TRBJ2-1 and V is TRBV19, with 11 positions matching TRBD1. Trimming cost V 4 bases and J 4 bases; bases outside gene matches: 3. The CDR3 runs 15 residues. The germline gives CDR1 LNHDA, CDR2 SQIVND (reference sequence).

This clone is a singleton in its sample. The CDR3 loop is CASSLGGEVAQYF. The CDR3 nucleotides read TGCGCCAGCAGCTTAGGGGGAGAGGTGGCCCAGTACTTC. This chain links TRBV5-1 with TRBJ2-5, with D possibly TRBD1 on 6 matching bases. Trimming shortened V by 2 bases and J by 9 bases, and 14 bases separated the two germline ends. CDR3 length equals 13 residues. CDR1 is SGHRS and CDR2 is YFSETQ in the germline V gene.

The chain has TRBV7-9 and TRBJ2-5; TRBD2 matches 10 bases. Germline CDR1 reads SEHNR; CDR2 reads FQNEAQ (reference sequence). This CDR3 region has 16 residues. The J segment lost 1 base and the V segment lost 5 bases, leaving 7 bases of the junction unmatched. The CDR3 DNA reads TGTGCCAGCAGCCCATTAGCGGGGGGTCCCCAAGAGACCCAGTACTTC. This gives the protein CASSPLAGGPQETQYF.

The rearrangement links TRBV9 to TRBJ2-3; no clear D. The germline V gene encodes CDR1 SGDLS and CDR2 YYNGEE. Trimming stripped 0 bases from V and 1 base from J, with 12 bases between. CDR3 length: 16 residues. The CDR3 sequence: CASSVEVGLGTDTQYF. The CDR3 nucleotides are TGTGCCAGCAGCGTAGAAGTGGGATTAGGCACAGATACGCAGTATTTT.

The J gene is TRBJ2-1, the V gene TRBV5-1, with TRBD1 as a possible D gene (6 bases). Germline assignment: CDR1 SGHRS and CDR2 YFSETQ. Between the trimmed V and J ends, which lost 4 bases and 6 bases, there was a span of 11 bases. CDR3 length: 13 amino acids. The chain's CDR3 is CASSMGHPNEQFF. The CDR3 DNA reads TGCGCCAGCAGCATGGGACACCCCAATGAGCAGTTCTTC.